This TCR beta chain emerged from a study of T cell repertoires in cytomegalovirus infection. Study context: A matching HLA type, together with CMV infection, was signaled by public TCR beta signatures.

Germline lookup yields CDR1 SQVTM and CDR2 ANQGSEA. The CDR3 is 11 residues long. Trimming shortened V by 7 bases and J by 1 base, and 7 bases separated the two germline ends. TCRdb reprocessed the reads via MiXCR and lists one record per CDR3 protein. The sample lists roughly 630,000 distinct CDR3 sequences, roughly 26% occurring once. This clonotype has a single count. As yet, its antigen is unknown. Study-level points and caveats: In two of eight donors, the top clonotype was HLA-C-restricted CMV-specific. Using cumulative public TCR beta family frequency, the authors identified those who carried CMV together with the relevant HLA.

Material: CD8+ T cells from PBMCs. The genes are TRBV29-1 and TRBJ1-1, with D unresolved. The receptor was isolated from a human donor in good health (CMV status not recorded). Some clones in this sample may be carry-over from other donors' samples. CDR3 DNA sequence: TGCAGCGGTCGGGAGAACACTGAAGCTTTCTTT. Translated, it gives CSGRENTEAFF.